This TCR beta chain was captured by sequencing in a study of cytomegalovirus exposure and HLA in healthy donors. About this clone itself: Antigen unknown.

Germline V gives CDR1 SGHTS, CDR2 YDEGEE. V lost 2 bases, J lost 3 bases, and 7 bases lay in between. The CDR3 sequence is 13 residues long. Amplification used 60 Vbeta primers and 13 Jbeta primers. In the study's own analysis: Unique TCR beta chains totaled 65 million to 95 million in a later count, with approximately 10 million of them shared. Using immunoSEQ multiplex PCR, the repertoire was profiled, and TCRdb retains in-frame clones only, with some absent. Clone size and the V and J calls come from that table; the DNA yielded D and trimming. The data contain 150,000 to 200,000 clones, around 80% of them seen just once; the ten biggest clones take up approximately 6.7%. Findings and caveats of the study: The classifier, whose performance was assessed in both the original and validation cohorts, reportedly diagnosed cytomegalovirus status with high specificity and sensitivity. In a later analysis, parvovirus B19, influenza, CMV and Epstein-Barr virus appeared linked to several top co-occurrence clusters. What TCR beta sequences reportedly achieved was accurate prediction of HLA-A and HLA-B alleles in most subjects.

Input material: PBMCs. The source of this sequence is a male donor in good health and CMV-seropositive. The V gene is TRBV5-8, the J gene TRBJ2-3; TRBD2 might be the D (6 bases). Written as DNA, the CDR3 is TGTGCCAGCAGCTTCCGGGGGACAGATACGCAGTATTTT. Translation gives CASSFRGTDTQYF.